Following are 20 T cell receptor beta chains from one sample sequenced in a study of somatic mutations in cytotoxic T cells in rheumatoid arthritis. Measured with immunoSEQ multiplex PCR; TCRdb has only the in-frame clones, and not every one. Seen here are 12,000 to 15,000 clones, over 65% observed once, and the top ten hold under 30%. The sample taken for sequencing was CD8+ T cells sorted from blood. These receptors originate from an adult with rheumatoid arthritis.

The chain combines TRBV6-4 with TRBJ2-1; no clear D. There are 15 residues in the CDR3. Germline CDR1 and CDR2: MRHNA and SNTAGT. Trimming removed 2 bases at V and 5 bases at J, with 13 bases between. CDR3 sequence: CASSDSQETNNEQFF. For the CDR3, the DNA is TGTGCCAGCAGTGACAGCCAGGAAACAAACAATGAGCAGTTCTTC.

This chain joins TRBV7-9 and TRBJ1-2, with unresolved D. The V end was cut by 3 bases, the J end by 8 bases, with 19 bases between. The germline V gene encodes CDR1 SEHNR and CDR2 FQNEAQ (reference sequence). CDR3 length: 15 amino acids. CDR3 loop: CASSFGWLERVGYTF. The CDR3 nucleotides are TGTGCCAGCAGCTTTGGCTGGCTTGAAAGGGTCGGCTACACCTTC.

The chain carries TRBV6-1 and TRBJ2-3; TRBD2 agrees at 13 bases. The CDR3 sequence is 20 residues long. CDR1 is MNHNS, CDR2 SASEGT, per germline. J was trimmed by 1 base and V by 3 bases; bases with no gene match: 13. The CDR3 bases are TGTGCCAGCAGTGAGACGGGACTAGCGGGGCCCACTCCAGGCACAGATACGCAGTATTTT. It yields the protein CASSETGLAGPTPGTDTQYF.

This clone was observed a few times. The CDR3 sequence is CAWTDGGTNEKLFF. For the CDR3, the DNA is TGTGCCTGGACCGACGGGGGTACTAATGAAAAACTGTTTTTT. J is TRBJ1-4 and V is TRBV30, with D tentatively TRBD1 (5 bases). Trimming shortened V by 4 bases and J by 2 bases, and 11 bases separated the two germline ends. CDR1 GTSNPN and CDR2 SVGIG come from the germline V gene (reference sequence). The CDR3 runs to 14 residues.

The chain is built from TRBV6-6 and TRBJ2-5; D not certain. Trimming removed 5 bases from V and 1 base from J, with 17 bases in between. Germline V lookup: CDR1 MNHNY, CDR2 SVGAGI (reference sequence). CDR3 length: 16 amino acids. The CDR3 is CASSPLKLNFQETQYF. CDR3 coding DNA: TGTGCCAGCAGTCCCCTAAAACTCAACTTCCAAGAGACCCAGTACTTC.

The gene calls are TRBV25-1 and TRBJ2-6; D is unclear. CDR1 and CDR2 (germline): MGHDK, SYGVNS. The V end was cut by 6 bases, the J end by 1 base, with 4 bases between. CDR3 size: 13 residues. In DNA, the CDR3 is TGTGCCAGCAGCTCGTCTGGGGCCAACGTCCTGACTTTC. Translating it yields CASSSSGANVLTF.

The chain carries TRBV5-8 and TRBJ2-6; tentative D call: TRBD1 (6 bases). This CDR3 comprises 14 residues. CDR1 is SGHTS and CDR2 is YDEGEE in the germline V gene. Trimming stripped 5 bases from V and 2 bases from J, with 8 bases between. CDR3 loop: CASRGAAGANVLTF. CDR3 DNA sequence: TGTGCCAGCAGGGGGGCAGCTGGGGCCAACGTCCTGACTTTC.

V is TRBV6-6 and J is TRBJ2-7; 13 bases match TRBD2. Germline lookup yields CDR1 MNHNY and CDR2 SVGAGI (reference sequence). CDR3 length equals 16 residues. Trimming at V came to 6 bases and at J to 4 bases, leaving 9 bases not matched to a gene. The CDR3 sequence: CASSPTRLAGGYEQYF. The CDR3 DNA reads TGTGCCAGCAGCCCTACCCGACTAGCGGGGGGTTACGAGCAGTACTTC.

CDR3 bases: TGTGCCAGTAGTTTCCGGCCGGAGGGCTACACCTTC. It codes for CASSFRPEGYTF. This chain uses TRBV19 with TRBJ1-2; no reliable D call. CDR3 length: 12 amino acids. Between the trimmed V and J ends, which lost 5 bases and 8 bases, there was a span of 12 bases. Germline CDR1 and CDR2: LNHDA and SQIVND (reference sequence).

The chain combines TRBV19 with TRBJ1-1, with D unclear. V lost 5 bases and J 5 bases, leaving 12 bases between the germline ends. From germline, CDR1 is LNHDA and CDR2 SQIVND (reference sequence). CDR3 length: 13 amino acids. CDR3 nucleotides: TGTGCCAGTAGTTTAGGATCAGGAACTGAAGCTTTCTTT. It translates to CASSLGSGTEAFF.

This clone was detected once. The chain is built from TRBV5-5 and TRBJ2-5; TRBD1 aligns across 8 bases. The CDR3 is 15 residues long. Germline CDR1 reads SGHKS; CDR2 reads YYEKEE (reference sequence). J lost 5 bases, V lost 2 bases, and 8 bases had no gene match. The CDR3 here is CASSFEPGGLETQYF. The DNA of the CDR3 is TGTGCCAGCAGCTTTGAGCCAGGGGGCTTGGAGACCCAGTACTTC.

This chain links TRBV7-8 with TRBJ1-1; D is unresolved. V lost 1 base and J lost 3, with 15 bases in between. Germline lookup yields CDR1 SGHVS and CDR2 FQNEAQ. The CDR3 spans 16 residues. The CDR3 nucleotides read TGTGCCAGCAGCTTAGTAGGGAGGGCCGGGGACACTGAAGCTTTCTTT. Protein sequence: CASSLVGRAGDTEAFF.

This clone has a handful of counts. The chain carries TRBV29-1 and TRBJ1-3; 9 nucleotides agree with TRBD1. CDR1 is SQVTM and CDR2 is ANQGSEA in the germline V gene. The V gene end was trimmed by 6 bases and the J gene end by 8 bases; junction bases not matched to a gene: 5. The CDR3 totals 12 residues. The CDR3 reads CSVQRTGDTIYF. The DNA for the CDR3 is TGCAGCGTCCAAAGGACAGGGGACACCATATATTTT. Using reference TRBV29-1 and TRBJ1-3 for the parts outside the CDR3, the full variable domain is SAVISQKPSRDICQRGTSLTIQCQVDSQVTMMFWYRQQPGQSLTLIATANQGSEATYESGFVIDKFPISRPNLTFSTLTVSNMSPEDSSIYLCSVQRTGDTIYFGEGSWLTVV.

This clone is large (0.1 to 1%) within its sample. The chain employs TRBV7-6 and TRBJ2-7, with TRBD1 matching over 7 bases. Germline CDR1 SGHVS, CDR2 FNYEAQ. V shed 5 bases and J 1 base; nucleotides not matched to a gene: 5. The CDR3 is made up of 14 amino acids. The CDR3 DNA follows: TGTGCCAGCAGCGTTCGGGACAGTTCCTACGAGCAGTACTTC. It is translated as CASSVRDSSYEQYF.

This chain links TRBV6-6 with TRBJ1-2; D is unresolved. Per the germline V gene, CDR1 is MNHNY and CDR2 is SVGAGI (reference sequence). This CDR3 region has 16 residues. With 3 bases removed from V and 8 bases from J, the gap between germline ends came to 22 bases. The CDR3 spells CASSYSRLPTVGGYTF. CDR3 nucleotides: TGTGCCAGCAGTTATTCGAGGCTACCTACGGTGGGAGGCTACACCTTC.

This clone turned up a few times. V is TRBV27 and J is TRBJ1-1; D unclear. CDR1 is MNHEY, CDR2 SMNVEV, per germline (reference sequence). The CDR3 length is 13 residues. With 1 base removed from V and 1 base from J, the gap between germline ends came to 4 bases. The chain's CDR3 is CASSLFRNTEAFF. CDR3 DNA sequence: TGTGCCAGCAGTTTATTCAGGAACACTGAAGCTTTCTTT.

V usage is TRBV13 and J usage is TRBJ2-3; TRBD2 matches 7 bases. The V and J ends lost 5 bases and 2 bases, in that order; junction bases with no gene match: 13. The CDR3 has 17 amino acids. The germline CDR1 and CDR2 sequences are PRHDT and FYEKMQ (reference sequence). The CDR3 is CASSPQTGTTYTDTQYF. The CDR3 DNA sequence: TGTGCCAGCAGCCCACAAACCGGGACTACTTACACAGATACGCAGTATTTT.

This clone was detected once. The V gene is TRBV11-2, the J gene TRBJ2-7, with 13 bases that match TRBD2. CDR1 and CDR2 from the germline V gene are SGHAT and FQNNGV. J lost 4 bases, V lost 5 bases, and 5 bases had no gene match. This CDR3 has 15 amino acids. The DNA of the CDR3 is TGTGCCAGCAGCCCCTGGACTAGCGGGGGATACGAGCAGTACTTC. Protein sequence: CASSPWTSGGYEQYF.

The chain joins TRBV27 to TRBJ1-2, with 11 bases that match TRBD1. Germline assignment: CDR1 MNHEY and CDR2 SMNVEV (reference sequence). V was pared by 1 base and J by 8 bases, with 6 bases of the junction left unmatched. The CDR3 runs 15 residues. The CDR3 DNA reads TGTGCCAGCAGTTTATTGGACAGGGGGCTAGGGGGCTACACCTTC. Amino acids: CASSLLDRGLGGYTF.

This chain links TRBV28 with TRBJ1-5, with D perhaps matching TRBD1 (5 bases). The germline V gene has CDR1 MDHEN and CDR2 SYDVKM. The CDR3 has 16 residues. Trimming took off 7 bases at V and 0 bases at J, with 16 bases between the two ends. CDR3 nucleotides: TGTGCCAGCACCCCCGGGACGGGGTATAGCAATCAGCCCCAGCATTTT. Protein sequence: CASTPGTGYSNQPQHF. The entire variable domain, with the rest obtained from reference TRBV28 and TRBJ1-5, is as follows: DVKVTQSSRYLVKRTGEKVFLECVQDMDHENMFWYRQDPGLGLRLIYFSYDVKMKEKGDIPEGYSVSREKKERFSLILESASTNQTSMYLCASTPGTGYSNQPQHFGDGTRLSIL.